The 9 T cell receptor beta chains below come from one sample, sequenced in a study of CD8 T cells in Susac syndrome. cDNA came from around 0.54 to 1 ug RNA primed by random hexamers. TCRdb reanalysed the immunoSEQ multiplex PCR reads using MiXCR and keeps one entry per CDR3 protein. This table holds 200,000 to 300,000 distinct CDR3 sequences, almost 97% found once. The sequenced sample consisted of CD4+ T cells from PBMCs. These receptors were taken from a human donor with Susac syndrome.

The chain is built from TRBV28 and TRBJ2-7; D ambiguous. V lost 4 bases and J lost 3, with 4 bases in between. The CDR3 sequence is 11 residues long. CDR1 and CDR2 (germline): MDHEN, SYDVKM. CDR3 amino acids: CASSSYYEQYF. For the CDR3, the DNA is TGTGCCAGCAGTTCGTACTACGAGCAGTACTTC.

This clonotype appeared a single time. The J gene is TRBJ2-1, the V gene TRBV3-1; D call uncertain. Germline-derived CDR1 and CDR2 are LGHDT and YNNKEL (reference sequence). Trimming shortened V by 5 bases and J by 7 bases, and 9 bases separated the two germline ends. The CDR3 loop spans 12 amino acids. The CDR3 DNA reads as TGTGCCAGCAGCTACGGACCGAATGAGCAGTTCTTC. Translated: CASSYGPNEQFF.

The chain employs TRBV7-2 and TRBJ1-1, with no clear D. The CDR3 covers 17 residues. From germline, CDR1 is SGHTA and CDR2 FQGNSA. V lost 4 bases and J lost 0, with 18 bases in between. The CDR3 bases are TGTGCCAGCAGCTCAACCTGGGGTTGGGTCATGAACACTGAAGCTTTCTTT. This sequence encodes CASSSTWGWVMNTEAFF.

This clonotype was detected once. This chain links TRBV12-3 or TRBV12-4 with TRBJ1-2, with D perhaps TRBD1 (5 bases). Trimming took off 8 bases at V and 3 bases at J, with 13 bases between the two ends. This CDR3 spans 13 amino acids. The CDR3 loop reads CASPPGRYYGYTF. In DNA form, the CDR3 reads TGTGCCAGCCCTCCGGGGCGGTACTATGGCTACACCTTC.

The CDR3 DNA reads TGCGCCAGCAGCCAAGTTGGACGGGAGAACTATGGCTACACCTTC. It is translated as CASSQVGRENYGYTF. The rearrangement links TRBV4-1 to TRBJ1-2, with D uncertain. Per the germline V gene, CDR1 is MGHRA and CDR2 is YSYEKL. The CDR3 is 15 residues long. Trimming pared 1 base from V and 2 bases from J, leaving 11 bases between.

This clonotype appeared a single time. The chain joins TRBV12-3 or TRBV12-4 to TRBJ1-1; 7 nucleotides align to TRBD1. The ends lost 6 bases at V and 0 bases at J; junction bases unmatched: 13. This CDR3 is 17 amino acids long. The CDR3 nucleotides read TGTGCCAGCAGCCCCGCTCGGGACAGAAAAGTGAACACTGAAGCTTTCTTT. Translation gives CASSPARDRKVNTEAFF.

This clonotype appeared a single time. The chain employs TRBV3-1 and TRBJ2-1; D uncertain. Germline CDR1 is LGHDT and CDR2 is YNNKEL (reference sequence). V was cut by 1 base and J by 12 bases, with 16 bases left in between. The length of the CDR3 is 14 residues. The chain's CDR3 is CASSQATYKTGQFF. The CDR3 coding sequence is TGTGCCAGCAGCCAAGCAACCTACAAGACTGGGCAGTTCTTC.

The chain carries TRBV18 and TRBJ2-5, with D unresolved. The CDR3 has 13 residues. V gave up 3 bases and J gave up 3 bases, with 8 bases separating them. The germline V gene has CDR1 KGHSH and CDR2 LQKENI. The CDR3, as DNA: TGTGCCAGCTCACCGTCACCTGAAGAGACCCAGTACTTC. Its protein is CASSPSPEETQYF.

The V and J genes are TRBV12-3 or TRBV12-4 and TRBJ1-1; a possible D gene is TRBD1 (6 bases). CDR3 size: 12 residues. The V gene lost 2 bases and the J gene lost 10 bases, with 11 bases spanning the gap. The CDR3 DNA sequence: TGTGCCAGCAGTTTAATGGGGGCAGGAGCTTTCTTT. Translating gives CASSLMGAGAFF.